The present entry profiles one T cell receptor (beta chain) with its context. These data come from a study of blood T cell repertoires in COVID-19. Study as a whole: T cells, B-cell-depleted T cells, or PBMCs provided the cDNA or gDNA that served as material.

In the authors' methods: Amplifying reference gene primers gave estimates of nucleated cell counts. Profiled with immunoSEQ multiplex PCR; TCRdb holds only in-frame clones, not every one. The DNA was the basis for D and trimming; V, J and clone size are from that table. The sample shows more than 300,000 clones, 75% to 90% of them seen only once. Cohort assignment relied on participant-reported clinical history. Two negative PCRs, clearance, or symptom resolution had been documented for recovered Cohort 3 donors. Germline V gene sequence: CDR1 LNHNV, CDR2 YYDKDF (reference sequence). The CDR3 covers 16 residues. Trimming cost V 1 base and J 8 bases, with 18 bases left between them.

The chain joins TRBV15 to TRBJ2-4; possibly TRBD2 for D (6 bases). Sequenced input: PBMCs or T cells enriched from blood (not recorded which). This TCR derives from a woman aged 45-59 years who had recovered from COVID-19. CDR3 sequence (DNA): TGTGCCACCAGCAGAGGTCGGGATGGGGGGTCGGACATTCAGTACTTC. It encodes CATSRGRDGGSDIQYF.